The present T cell receptor (beta chain) was sequenced within a study of identical twins. Study conclusions and caveats: Findings came from cross-sectional statistics, without long-term follow-up of donors. Models underestimated how often monozygotic twins shared out-of-frame TCR alpha. Partly confounded zero-insertion analyses could result from invariant MAIT and iNKT cells.

Germline CDR1 reads LGHNA; CDR2 reads YNFKEQ. V was clipped by 0 bases and J by 2 bases, with 8 bases between them. This CDR3 is built from 15 residues. Addition of a universal primer site occurred through template switching, and cDNA carried unique molecular identifiers. TCRdb processed the 5' RACE reads anew with MiXCR; each CDR3 protein has one entry. This sample has around 1.7 million distinct CDR3 sequences; 25% to 35% occur once, and the top ten carry over 0.25%. About this clonotype itself: Its antigen is undetermined.

Sample: cord blood. This TCR came from a newborn girl in good health. The chain has TRBV4-2 and TRBJ2-4; D unclear. The CDR3 loop is CASSQEVGSKNIQYF. CDR3 DNA: TGTGCCAGCAGCCAAGAGGTGGGATCCAAAAACATTCAGTACTTC.